This T cell receptor (beta chain) was identified during a study of monozygotic twins with cystic fibrosis. Study details: Library input was three micrograms of fragmented DNA, with approximately 16 PCR cycles. Study outcomes and limitations: J usage was most co-twin-similar in 8 of 16 pairs, V in 13.

Germline V gene lookup returns CDR1 SGHKS and CDR2 YYEKEE (reference sequence). This CDR3 has 14 residues. V lost 0 bases, J lost 2 bases, and 0 bases stayed unmatched. About this clone: Its cognate antigen is unknown.

Generated by immunoSEQ multiplex PCR, the TCRdb table keeps only in-frame clones and is missing some. The top ten hold approximately 5.4% of the sample, which has about 9,100 clones, over 80% seen once. The V and J genes are TRBV5-5 and TRBJ2-7; 9 nucleotides line up with TRBD1. This clonotype originated in a boy between 2 and 15 years old with cystic fibrosis. Sequences were obtained from blood. The CDR3 region is CASSLGTGAYEQYF. The DNA of the CDR3 is TGTGCCAGCAGCTTGGGGACAGGGGCCTACGAGCAGTACTTC.